This entry concerns a single TCR beta chain. These data are taken from a study of blood T cell repertoires in COVID-19. For the study at large: The cDNA or gDNA used as material had been derived from T cells, B-cell-depleted T cells, or PBMCs.

Individuals drawn from 24 US areas were about 18 to 100 years old. Germline assignment: CDR1 SGHTA and CDR2 FQGNSA. The trim removed 1 base at V and 15 bases at J, leaving 12 bases unmatched. The length of the CDR3 is 14 residues. TCRdb's copy holds only in-frame clones and misses some; the assay was immunoSEQ multiplex PCR. The table records about 220,000 clones, 65% to 85% of them present only once. The chain combines TRBV7-2 with TRBJ2-1, with TRBD1 matching 7 bases. Material: PBMCs or T cells enriched from blood (not recorded which). This receptor was identified in a woman aged 60-75 years who had recovered from COVID-19. The CDR3 reads CASSLVEGGANLFF. As DNA, the CDR3 is TGTGCCAGCAGCTTAGTGGAAGGGGGCGCAAATCTGTTCTTC.